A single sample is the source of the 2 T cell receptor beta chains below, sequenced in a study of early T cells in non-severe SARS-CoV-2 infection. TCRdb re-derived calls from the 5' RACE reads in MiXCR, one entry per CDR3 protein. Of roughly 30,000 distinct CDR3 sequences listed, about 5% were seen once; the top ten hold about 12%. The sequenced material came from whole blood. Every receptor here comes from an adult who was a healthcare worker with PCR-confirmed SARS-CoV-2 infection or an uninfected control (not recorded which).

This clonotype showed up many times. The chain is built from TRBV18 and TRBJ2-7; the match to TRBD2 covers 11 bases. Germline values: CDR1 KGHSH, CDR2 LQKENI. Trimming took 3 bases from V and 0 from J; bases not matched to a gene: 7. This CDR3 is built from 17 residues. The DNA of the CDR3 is TGTGCCAGCTCACCCTACCTCACTAGCGGGAGCTCCTACGAGCAGTACTTC. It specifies CASSPYLTSGSSYEQYF. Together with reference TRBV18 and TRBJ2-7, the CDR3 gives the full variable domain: NAGVMQNPRHLVRRRGQEARLRCSPMKGHSHVYWYRQLPEEGLKFMVYLQKENIIDESGMPKERFSAEFPKEGPSILRIQQVVRGDSAAYFCASSPYLTSGSSYEQYFGPGTRLTVT.

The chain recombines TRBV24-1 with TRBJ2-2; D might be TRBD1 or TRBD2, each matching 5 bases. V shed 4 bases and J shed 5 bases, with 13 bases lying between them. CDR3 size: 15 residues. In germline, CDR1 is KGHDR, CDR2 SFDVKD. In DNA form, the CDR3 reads TGTGCCACCAGTGACCCCTCGGGACGGACCGGGGAGCTGTTTTTT. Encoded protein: CATSDPSGRTGELFF.